This TCR beta chain was recovered during a study of T cell repertoires in cytomegalovirus infection. Germline-derived CDR1 and CDR2 are SQVTM and ANQGSEA. The CDR3 spans 12 residues. The V end lost 7 bases, the J end lost 9 bases, and 16 bases lay between the germline ends. Concerning this clonotype itself: The antigen remains unidentified.

TCRdb analysed the reads with MiXCR anew, one entry per CDR3 protein. The table records some 920,000 distinct CDR3 sequences, 31% of them present only once. The clonotype was recovered from a human donor in good health (CMV status not recorded). Some clones in this sample may be carry-over from other donors' samples. The sample here was cultured CD8+ T cells from PBMCs, taken from culture after CMV antigen stimulation. The rearrangement joins TRBV29-1 to TRBJ2-1, with a possible D match to TRBD2 (7 bases). CDR3 nucleotides: TGCAGCGGGGAGGGGGGGCGCATTGAGCAGTTCTTC. Amino acid sequence: CSGEGGRIEQFF.